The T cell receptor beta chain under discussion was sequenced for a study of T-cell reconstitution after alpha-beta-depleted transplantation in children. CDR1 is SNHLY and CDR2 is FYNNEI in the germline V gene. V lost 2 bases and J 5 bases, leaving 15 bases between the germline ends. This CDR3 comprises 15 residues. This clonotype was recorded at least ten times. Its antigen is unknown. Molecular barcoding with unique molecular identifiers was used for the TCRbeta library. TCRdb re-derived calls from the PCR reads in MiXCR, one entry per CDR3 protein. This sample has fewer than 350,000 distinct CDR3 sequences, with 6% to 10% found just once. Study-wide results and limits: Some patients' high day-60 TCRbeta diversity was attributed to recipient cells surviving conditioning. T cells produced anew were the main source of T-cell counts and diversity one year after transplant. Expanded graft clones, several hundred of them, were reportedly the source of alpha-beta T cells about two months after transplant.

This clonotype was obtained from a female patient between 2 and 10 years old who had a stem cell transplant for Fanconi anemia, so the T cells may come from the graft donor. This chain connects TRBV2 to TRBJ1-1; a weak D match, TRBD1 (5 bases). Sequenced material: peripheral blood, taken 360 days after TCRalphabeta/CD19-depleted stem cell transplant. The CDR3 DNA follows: TGTGCCAGCAGTGAACAAGGGGAGTGGAGAACTGAAGCTTTCTTT. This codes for CASSEQGEWRTEAFF.